This T cell receptor (beta chain) came from a study of naive and memory T cell subsets. Study-level results: A few larger clonotypes appeared in naive repertoires, especially CD8, possibly memory cells re-expressing CD45RA.

Trimming cost V 3 bases and J 7 bases, with 7 bases left between them. There are 13 residues in the CDR3. The germline gives CDR1 MDHEN, CDR2 SYDVKM. The beta constant-region primer was an equimolar mix of two oligonucleotides covering TRBC1 and TRBC2. Nested alpha and beta constant-region primers with the SP2 primer drove four PCR rounds on ligated cDNA. Each CDR3 protein gets one entry after TCRdb re-called the UMI-ligation and nested PCR reads with MiXCR. In the table there are 130,000 to 150,000 distinct CDR3 sequences, roughly 22% of which are singletons. The table lists this clonotype with a few counts. What it recognizes is unknown.

Sequenced material: naive CD4+ T cells from blood. The origin of this receptor is a human donor in good health. V usage is TRBV28 and J usage is TRBJ1-6; D is unresolved. The CDR3 protein is CASSFGPNSPLHF. The CDR3 DNA is TGTGCCAGCAGTTTCGGGCCGAATTCACCCCTCCACTTT.